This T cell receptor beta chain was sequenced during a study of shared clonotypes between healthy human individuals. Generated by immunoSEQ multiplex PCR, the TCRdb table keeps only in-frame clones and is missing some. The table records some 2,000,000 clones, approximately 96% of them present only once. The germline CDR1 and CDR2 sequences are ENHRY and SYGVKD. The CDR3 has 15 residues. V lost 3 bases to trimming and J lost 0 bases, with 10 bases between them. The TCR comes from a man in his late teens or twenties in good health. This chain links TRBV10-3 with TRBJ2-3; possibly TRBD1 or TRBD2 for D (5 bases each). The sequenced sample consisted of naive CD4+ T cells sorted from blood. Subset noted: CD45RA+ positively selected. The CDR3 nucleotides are TGTGCCATCAGTGACGGGGCTTCTAGCACAGATACGCAGTATTTT. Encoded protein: CAISDGASSTDTQYF.